This T cell receptor beta chain was observed in a study of T-cell reconstitution after alpha-beta-depleted transplantation in children. Study-wide findings and caveats: T cells produced anew were the main source of T-cell counts and diversity one year after transplant. Several hundred expanded graft clones reportedly were the source of alpha-beta T cells about two months after transplant. Some patients' high day-60 TCRbeta diversity was attributed to recipient cells surviving conditioning.

Using unique molecular identifiers, the investigators prepared the TCRbeta library. TCRdb reprocessed the PCR reads via MiXCR and lists one record per CDR3 protein. The table includes fewer than 400,000 distinct CDR3 sequences, around 20% detected once. V lost 0 bases and J lost 5; bases outside the gene matches: 6. Germline CDR1 is SQVTM and CDR2 is ANQGSEA. The CDR3 is 15 residues long. The sample holds a few counts of this clonotype. Its antigen is currently unknown. The receptor comes from a male patient under 18 who had a stem cell transplant for acute lymphoblastic leukemia, so the T cells may come from the graft donor. This material consisted of PBMCs, mostly from graft donor cells, taken 180 days after TCRalphabeta/CD19-depleted stem cell transplant. This chain links TRBV29-1 with TRBJ2-2; 7 bases align to TRBD2. This CDR3 reads CSVEDSGGTTGELFF. For the CDR3, the DNA is TGCAGCGTTGAAGATTCGGGGGGAACGACCGGGGAGCTGTTTTTT.